The clone carrying this TCR beta chain showed up many times. Antigen unknown. This sample was taken from a study of T cells in Graves' hyperthyroidism and ophthalmopathy. Researchers amplified the TCR beta CDR3 regions from RNA transcripts. The TCR CDR3 first-round RT-PCR relied on the HTBI primer set. TCRdb fed the multiplex PCR reads into MiXCR, producing one record per CDR3 protein. The data contain 300,000 to 400,000 distinct CDR3 sequences, less than 15% of them singletons. Study conclusions and caveats: Model output signaled ophthalmopathy a median approximately 6 months ahead of onset. Within blood appeared most thyroid clonotypes that had expanded above 0.001.

Trimming removed 4 bases at V and 3 bases at J, with 10 bases between. Germline values: CDR1 MNHNS, CDR2 SASEGT. CDR3 size: 13 residues. This clonotype was sampled from a woman younger than 30 with Graves' hyperthyroidism. Material: blood. The V and J genes are TRBV6-1 and TRBJ2-7, with D possibly matching TRBD2 (5 bases). CDR3 bases: TGTGCCAGCAGTGGATGGGAGAGCTACGAGCAGTACTTC. Protein: CASSGWESYEQYF.